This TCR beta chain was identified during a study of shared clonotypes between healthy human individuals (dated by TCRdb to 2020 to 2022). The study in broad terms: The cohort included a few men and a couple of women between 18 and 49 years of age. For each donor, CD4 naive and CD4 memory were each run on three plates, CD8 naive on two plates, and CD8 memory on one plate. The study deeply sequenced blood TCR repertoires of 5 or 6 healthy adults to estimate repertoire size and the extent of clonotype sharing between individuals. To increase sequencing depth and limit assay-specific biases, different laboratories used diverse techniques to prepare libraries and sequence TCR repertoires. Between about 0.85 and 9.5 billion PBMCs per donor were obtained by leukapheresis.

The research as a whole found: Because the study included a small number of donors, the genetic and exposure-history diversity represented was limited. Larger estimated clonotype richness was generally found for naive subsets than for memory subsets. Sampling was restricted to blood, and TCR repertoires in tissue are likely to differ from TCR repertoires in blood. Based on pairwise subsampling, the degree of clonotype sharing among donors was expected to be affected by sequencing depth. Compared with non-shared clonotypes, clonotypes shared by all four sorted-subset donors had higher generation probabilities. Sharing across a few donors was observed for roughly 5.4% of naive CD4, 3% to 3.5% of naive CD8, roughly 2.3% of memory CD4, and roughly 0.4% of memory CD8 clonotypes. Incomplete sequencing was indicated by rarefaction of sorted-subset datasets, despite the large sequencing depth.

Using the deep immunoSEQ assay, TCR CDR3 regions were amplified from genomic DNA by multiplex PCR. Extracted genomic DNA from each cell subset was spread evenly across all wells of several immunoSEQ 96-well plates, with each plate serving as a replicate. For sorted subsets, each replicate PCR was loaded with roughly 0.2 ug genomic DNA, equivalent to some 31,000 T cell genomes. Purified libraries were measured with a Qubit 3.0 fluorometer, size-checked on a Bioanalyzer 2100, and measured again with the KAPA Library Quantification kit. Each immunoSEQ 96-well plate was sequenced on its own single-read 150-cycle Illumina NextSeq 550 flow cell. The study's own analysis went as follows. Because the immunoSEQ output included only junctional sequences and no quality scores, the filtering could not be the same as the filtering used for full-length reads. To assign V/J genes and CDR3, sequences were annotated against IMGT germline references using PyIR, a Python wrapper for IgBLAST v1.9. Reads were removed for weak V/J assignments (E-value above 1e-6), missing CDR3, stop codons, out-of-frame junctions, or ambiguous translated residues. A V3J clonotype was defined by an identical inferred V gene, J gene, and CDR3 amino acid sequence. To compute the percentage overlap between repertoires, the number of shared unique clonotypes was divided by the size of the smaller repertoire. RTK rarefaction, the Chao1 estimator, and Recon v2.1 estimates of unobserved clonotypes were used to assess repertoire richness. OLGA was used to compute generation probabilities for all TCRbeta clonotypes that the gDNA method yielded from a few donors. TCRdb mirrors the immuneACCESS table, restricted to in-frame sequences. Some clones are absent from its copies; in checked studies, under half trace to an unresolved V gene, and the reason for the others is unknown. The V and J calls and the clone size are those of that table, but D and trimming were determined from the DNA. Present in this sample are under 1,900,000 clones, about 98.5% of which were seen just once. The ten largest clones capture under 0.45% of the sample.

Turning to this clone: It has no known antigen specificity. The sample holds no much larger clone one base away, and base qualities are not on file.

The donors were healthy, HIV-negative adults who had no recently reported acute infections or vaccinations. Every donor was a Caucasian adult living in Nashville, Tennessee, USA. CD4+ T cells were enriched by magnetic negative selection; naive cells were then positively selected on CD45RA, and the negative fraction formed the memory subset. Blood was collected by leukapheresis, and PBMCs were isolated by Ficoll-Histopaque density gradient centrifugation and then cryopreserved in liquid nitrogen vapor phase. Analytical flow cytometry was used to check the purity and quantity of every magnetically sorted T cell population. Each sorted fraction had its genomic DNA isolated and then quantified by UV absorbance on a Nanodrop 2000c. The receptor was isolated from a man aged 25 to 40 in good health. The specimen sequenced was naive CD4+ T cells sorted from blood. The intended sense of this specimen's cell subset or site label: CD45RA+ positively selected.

This receptor has the CDR3 CASTNWTSGSSYEQYF. In nucleotides, the sequence is TGTGCCAGCACCAACTGGACTAGCGGGAGTTCCTACGAGCAGTACTTC. The rearrangement combines TRBV21-1 with TRBJ2-7; the table's D call, TRBD2, has no DNA check behind it. TRBV21-1 is termed a pseudogene. Including the terminal cysteine and phenylalanine, the CDR3 comprises 16 residues. The only DNA kept is the CDR3, 48 bases in frame from the first base.